This record concerns one T cell receptor beta chain sequence. Antigen unknown. The data were taken from a study of blood T cells in healthy people across ages. A J-beta primer mix and a sample-barcoded 5' primer were used in a second PCR of about 7 to 12 cycles. TCRdb reanalysed the 5' RACE reads using MiXCR and keeps one entry per CDR3 protein. This table holds roughly 700,000 distinct CDR3 sequences, approximately 25% found once. Study findings and constraints: Significant beta diversity loss was already apparent by age 40, declining roughly linearly. Among long-lived donors, naive CD4+ cells were more numerous and diversity higher than in aged donors.

This CDR3 comprises 14 residues. V dropped 5 bases and J dropped 7 bases, with 15 bases sitting between them. Germline V lookup: CDR1 SGHTA, CDR2 FQGNSA. Another study also made use of these data, one on T cells of mothers and their children.

This receptor was obtained from a boy aged 10-17 years in good health. The specimen sequenced was blood. The rearrangement uses TRBV7-2 and TRBJ1-5; the D is unclear. CDR3 DNA sequence: TGTGCCAGCAGCCTCCGGGCCAGTTACCAGCCCCAGCATTTT. It encodes CASSLRASYQPQHF.